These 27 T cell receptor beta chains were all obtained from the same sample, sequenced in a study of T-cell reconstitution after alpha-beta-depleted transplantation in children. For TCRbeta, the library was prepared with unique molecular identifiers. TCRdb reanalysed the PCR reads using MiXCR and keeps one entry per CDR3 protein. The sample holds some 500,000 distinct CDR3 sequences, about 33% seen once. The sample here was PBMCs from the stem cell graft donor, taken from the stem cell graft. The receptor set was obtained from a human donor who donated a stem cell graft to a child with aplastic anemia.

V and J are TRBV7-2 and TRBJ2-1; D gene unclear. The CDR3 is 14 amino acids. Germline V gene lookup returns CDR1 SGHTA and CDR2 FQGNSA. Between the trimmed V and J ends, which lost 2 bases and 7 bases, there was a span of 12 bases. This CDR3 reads CASSLSGPRNEQFF. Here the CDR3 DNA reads TGTGCCAGCAGCTTAAGTGGGCCGAGGAATGAGCAGTTCTTC.

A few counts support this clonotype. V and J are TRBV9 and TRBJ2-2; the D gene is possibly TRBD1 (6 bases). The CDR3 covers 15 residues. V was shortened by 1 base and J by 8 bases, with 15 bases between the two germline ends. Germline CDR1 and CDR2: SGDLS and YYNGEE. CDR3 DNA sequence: TGTGCCAGCAGCGTAAAAGCGGTGGGGGCAGGGGAGCTGTTTTTT. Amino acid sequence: CASSVKAVGAGELFF.

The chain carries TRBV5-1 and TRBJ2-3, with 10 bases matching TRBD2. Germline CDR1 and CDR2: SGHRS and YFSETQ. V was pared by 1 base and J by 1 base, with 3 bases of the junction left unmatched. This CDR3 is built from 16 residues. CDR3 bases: TGCGCCAGCAGCTTGAACCTAGCGGGAGGCACAGATACGCAGTATTTT. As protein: CASSLNLAGGTDTQYF.

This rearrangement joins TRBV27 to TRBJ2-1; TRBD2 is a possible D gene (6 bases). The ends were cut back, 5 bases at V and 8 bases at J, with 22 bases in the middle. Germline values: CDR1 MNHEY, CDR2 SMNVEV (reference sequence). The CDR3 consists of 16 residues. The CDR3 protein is CASSQPGLAYGDEQFF. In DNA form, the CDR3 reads TGTGCCAGCAGTCAGCCGGGACTGGCGTATGGAGATGAGCAGTTCTTC.

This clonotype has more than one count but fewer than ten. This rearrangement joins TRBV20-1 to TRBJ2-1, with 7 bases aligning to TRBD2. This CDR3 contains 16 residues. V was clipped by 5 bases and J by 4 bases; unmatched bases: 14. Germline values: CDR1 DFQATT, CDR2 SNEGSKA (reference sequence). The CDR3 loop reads CSAPFWTGGPYNEQFF. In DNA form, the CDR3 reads TGCAGTGCTCCTTTCTGGACGGGAGGCCCTTACAATGAGCAGTTCTTC.

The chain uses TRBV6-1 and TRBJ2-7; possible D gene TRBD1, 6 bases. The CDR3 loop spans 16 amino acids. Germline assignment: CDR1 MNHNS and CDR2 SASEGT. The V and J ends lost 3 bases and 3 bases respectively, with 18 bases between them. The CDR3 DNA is TGTGCCAGCAGTGATCTCGGACAGAGAAAGATCTACGAGCAGTACTTC. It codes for CASSDLGQRKIYEQYF.

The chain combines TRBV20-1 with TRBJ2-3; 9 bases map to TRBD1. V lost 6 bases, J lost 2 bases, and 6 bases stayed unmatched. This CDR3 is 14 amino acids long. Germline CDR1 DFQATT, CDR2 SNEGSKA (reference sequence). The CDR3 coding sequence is TGCAGTGCACGGACAGGGGATATCACAGATACGCAGTATTTT. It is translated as CSARTGDITDTQYF.

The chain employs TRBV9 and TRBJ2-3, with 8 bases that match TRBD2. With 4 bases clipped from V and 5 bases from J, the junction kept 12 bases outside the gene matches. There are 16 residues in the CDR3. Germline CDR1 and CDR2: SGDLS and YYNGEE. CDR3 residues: CASSSREAGVRDTQYF. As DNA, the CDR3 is TGTGCCAGCAGCTCTAGAGAAGCGGGAGTCAGAGATACGCAGTATTTT. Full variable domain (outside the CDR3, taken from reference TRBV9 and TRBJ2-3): DSGVTQTPKHLITATGQRVTLRCSPRSGDLSVYWYQQSLDQGLQFLIQYYNGEERAKGNILERFSAQQFPDLHSELNLSSLELGDSALYFCASSSREAGVRDTQYFGPGTRLTVL.

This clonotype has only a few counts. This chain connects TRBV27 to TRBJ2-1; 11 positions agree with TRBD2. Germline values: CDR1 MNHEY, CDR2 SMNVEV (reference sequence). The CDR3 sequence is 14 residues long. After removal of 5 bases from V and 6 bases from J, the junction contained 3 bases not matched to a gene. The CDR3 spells CASSPTSGINEQFF. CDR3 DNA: TGTGCCAGCAGTCCGACTAGCGGGATCAATGAGCAGTTCTTC.

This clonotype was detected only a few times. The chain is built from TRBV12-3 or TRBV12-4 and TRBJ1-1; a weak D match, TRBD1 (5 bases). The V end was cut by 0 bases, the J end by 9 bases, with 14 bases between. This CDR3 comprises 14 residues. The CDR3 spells CASSLAGLGRKAFF. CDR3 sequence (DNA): TGTGCCAGCAGTTTAGCGGGGCTGGGGCGGAAAGCTTTCTTT.

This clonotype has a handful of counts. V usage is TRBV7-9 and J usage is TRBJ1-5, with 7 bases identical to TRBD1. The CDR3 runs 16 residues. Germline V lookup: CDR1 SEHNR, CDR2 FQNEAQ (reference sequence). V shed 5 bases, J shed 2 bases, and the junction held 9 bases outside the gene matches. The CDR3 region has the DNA TGTGCCAGCAGCACAGGGGCGGGGGATGGCAATCAGCCCCAGCATTTT. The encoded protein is CASSTGAGDGNQPQHF. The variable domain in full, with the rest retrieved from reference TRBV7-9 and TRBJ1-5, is DTGVSQNPRHKITKRGQNVTFRCDPISEHNRLYWYRQTLGQGPEFLTYFQNEAQLEKSRLLSDRFSAERPKGSFSTLEIQRTEQGDSAMYLCASSTGAGDGNQPQHFGDGTRLSIL.

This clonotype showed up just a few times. This CDR3 is CASSVGTSVSETQYF. CDR3 sequence (DNA): TGTGCCAGCAGCGTAGGGACTAGCGTGTCGGAGACCCAGTACTTC. This rearrangement joins TRBV9 to TRBJ2-5, with 9 bases aligning to TRBD2. The CDR3 totals 15 residues. With 0 bases clipped from V and 5 bases from J, the junction kept 5 bases outside the gene matches. CDR1 SGDLS and CDR2 YYNGEE come from the germline V gene.

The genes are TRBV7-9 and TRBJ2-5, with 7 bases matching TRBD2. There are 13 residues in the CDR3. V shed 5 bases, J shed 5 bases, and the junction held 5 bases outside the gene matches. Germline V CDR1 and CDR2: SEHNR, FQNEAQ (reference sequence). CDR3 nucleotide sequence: TGTGCCAGCAGCCCCGACGGGGGGGAGACCCAGTACTTC. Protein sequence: CASSPDGGETQYF.

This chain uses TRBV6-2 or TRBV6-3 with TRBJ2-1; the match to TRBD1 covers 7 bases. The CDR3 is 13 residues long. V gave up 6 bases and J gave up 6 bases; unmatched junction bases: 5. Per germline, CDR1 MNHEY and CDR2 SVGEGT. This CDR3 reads CASRTGPGNEQFF. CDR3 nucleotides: TGTGCCAGCAGGACAGGGCCGGGCAATGAGCAGTTCTTC.

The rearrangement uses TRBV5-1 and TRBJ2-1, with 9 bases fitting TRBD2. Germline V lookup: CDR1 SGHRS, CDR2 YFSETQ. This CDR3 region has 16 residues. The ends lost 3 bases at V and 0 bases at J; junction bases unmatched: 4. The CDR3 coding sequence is TGCGCCAGCAGCTATATAGCGGGAGCCTCCTACAATGAGCAGTTCTTC. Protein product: CASSYIAGASYNEQFF.

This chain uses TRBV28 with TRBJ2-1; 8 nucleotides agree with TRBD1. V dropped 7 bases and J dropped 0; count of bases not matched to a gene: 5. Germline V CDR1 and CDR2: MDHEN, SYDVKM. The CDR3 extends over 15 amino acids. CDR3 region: CASTRGQASYNEQFF. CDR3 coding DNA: TGTGCCAGCACCCGGGGACAGGCCTCCTACAATGAGCAGTTCTTC.

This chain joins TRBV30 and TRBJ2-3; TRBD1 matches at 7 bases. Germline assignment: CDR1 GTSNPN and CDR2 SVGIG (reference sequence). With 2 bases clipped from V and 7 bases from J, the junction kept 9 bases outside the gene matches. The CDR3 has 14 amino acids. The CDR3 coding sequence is TGTGCCTGGAGTCTACAGGGGCCGGTGAATACGCAGTATTTT. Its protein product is CAWSLQGPVNTQYF.

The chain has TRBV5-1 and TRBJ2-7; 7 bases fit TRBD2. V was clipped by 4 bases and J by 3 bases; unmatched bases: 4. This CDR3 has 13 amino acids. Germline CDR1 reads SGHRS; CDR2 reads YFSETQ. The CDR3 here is CASSREGHYEQYF. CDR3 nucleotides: TGCGCCAGCAGCAGGGAGGGGCACTACGAGCAGTACTTC.

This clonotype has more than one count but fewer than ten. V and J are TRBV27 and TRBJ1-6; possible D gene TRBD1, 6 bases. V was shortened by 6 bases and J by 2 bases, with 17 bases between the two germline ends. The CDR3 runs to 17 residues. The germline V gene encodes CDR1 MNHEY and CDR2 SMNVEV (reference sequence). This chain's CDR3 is CASSPGAGAAYNSPLHF. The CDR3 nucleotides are TGTGCCAGCAGCCCGGGGGCAGGGGCTGCCTATAATTCACCCCTCCACTTT.

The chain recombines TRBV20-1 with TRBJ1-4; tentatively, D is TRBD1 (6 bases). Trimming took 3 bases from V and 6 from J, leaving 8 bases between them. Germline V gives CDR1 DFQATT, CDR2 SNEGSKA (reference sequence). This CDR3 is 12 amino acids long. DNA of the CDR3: TGCAGTGCTAGCGCAGGGGATGAAAAACTGTTTTTT. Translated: CSASAGDEKLFF.

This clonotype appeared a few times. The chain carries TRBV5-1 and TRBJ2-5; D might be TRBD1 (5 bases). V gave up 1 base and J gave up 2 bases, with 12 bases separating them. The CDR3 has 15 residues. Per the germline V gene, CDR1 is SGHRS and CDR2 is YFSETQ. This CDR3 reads CASSLLTGTQETQYF. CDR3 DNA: TGCGCCAGCAGCTTGTTAACAGGTACACAAGAGACCCAGTACTTC.

The chain's CDR3 is CASYPTDRGGTEAFF. The CDR3 bases are TGTGCCAGCTATCCCACGGACAGGGGTGGAACTGAAGCTTTCTTT. The chain joins TRBV6-1 to TRBJ1-1; 9 nucleotides align to TRBD1. The length of the CDR3 is 15 residues. After removal of 8 bases from V and 5 bases from J, the junction contained 12 bases not matched to a gene. Looked up from germline, CDR1 is MNHNS and CDR2 is SASEGT.

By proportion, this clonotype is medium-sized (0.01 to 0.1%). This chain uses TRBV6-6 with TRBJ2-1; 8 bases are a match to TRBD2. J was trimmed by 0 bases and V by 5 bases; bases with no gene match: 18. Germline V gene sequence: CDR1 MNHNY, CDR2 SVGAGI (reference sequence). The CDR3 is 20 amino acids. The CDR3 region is CASSIPGLGLKGSSYNEQFF. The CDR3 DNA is TGTGCCAGCAGTATTCCGGGACTAGGGTTAAAGGGGAGCTCCTACAATGAGCAGTTCTTC.

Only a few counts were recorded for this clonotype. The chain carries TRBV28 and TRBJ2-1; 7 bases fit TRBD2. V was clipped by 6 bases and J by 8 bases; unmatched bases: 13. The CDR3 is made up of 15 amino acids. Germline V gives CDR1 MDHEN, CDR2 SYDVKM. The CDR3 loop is CASSGGPGLVHEQFF. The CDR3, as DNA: TGTGCCAGCAGCGGCGGCCCTGGACTAGTTCATGAGCAGTTCTTC.

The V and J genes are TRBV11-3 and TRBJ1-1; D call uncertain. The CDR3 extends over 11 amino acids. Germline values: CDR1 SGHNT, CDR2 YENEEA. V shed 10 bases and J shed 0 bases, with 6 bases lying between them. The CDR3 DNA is TGTGCCACCCAGATGAACACTGAAGCTTTCTTT. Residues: CATQMNTEAFF.

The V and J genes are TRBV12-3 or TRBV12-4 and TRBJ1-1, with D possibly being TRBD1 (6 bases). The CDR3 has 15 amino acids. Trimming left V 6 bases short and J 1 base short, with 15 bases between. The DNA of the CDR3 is TGTGCCAGCAGGACGGACAGACCACCGAACACTGAAGCTTTCTTT. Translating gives CASRTDRPPNTEAFF.

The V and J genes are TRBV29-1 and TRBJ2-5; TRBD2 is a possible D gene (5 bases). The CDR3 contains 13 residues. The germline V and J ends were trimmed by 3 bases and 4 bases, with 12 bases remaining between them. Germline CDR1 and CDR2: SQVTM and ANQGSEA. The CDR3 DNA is TGCAGCGTTGAGTTGGTAGGGAGAGAGACCCAGTACTTC. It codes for CSVELVGRETQYF. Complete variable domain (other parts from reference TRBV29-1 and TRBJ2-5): SAVISQKPSRDICQRGTSLTIQCQVDSQVTMMFWYRQQPGQSLTLIATANQGSEATYESGFVIDKFPISRPNLTFSTLTVSNMSPEDSSIYLCSVELVGRETQYFGPGTRLLVL.